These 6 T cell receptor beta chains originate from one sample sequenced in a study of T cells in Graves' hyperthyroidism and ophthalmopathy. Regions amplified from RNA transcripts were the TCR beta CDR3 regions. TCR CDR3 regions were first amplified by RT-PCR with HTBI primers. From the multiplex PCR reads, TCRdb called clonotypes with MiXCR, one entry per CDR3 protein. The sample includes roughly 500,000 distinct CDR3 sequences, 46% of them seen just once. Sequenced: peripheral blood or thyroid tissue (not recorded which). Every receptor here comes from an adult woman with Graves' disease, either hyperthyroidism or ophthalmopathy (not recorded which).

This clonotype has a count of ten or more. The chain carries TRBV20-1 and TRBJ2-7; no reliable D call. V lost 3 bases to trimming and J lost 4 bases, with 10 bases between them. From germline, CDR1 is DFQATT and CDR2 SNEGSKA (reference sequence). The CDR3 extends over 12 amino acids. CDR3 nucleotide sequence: TGCAGTGCTAGGCCGTTTGTTTACGAGCAGTACTTC. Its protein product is CSARPFVYEQYF.

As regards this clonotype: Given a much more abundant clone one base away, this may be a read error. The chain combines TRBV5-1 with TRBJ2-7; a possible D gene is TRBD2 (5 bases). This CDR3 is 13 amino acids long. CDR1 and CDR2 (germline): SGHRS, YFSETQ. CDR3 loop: CASSLGGGGPLRF. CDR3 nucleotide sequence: TGCGCCAGCAGCTTGGGAGGTGGAGGACCTCTCCGTTTC.

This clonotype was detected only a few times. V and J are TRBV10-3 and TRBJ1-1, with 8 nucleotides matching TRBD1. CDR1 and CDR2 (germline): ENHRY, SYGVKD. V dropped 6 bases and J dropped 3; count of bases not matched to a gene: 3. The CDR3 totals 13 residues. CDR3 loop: CAIRDRGDTEAFF. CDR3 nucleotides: TGTGCCATCAGAGACAGGGGAGACACTGAAGCTTTCTTT.

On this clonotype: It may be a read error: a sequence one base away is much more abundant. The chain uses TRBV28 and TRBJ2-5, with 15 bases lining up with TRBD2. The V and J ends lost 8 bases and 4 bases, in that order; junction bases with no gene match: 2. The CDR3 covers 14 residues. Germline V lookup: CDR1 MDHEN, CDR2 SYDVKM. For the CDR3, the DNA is TGTGCCAGCTGGGGACTAGCGGGAGGAGAGACCCAGTACTTC. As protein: CASWGLAGGETQYF. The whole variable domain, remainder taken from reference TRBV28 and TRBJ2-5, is DVKVTQSSRYLVKRTGEKVFLECVQDMDHENMFWYRQDPGLGLRLIYFSYDVKMKEKGDIPEGYSVSREKKERFSLILESASTNQTSMYLCASWGLAGGETQYFGPGTRLLVL.

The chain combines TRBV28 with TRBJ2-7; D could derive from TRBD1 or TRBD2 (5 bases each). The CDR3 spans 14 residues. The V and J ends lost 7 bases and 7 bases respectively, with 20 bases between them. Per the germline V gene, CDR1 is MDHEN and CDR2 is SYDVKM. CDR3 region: CASNVWDAPREQYF. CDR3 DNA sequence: TGTGCCAGCAACGTGTGGGACGCCCCTCGGGAGCAGTACTTC.

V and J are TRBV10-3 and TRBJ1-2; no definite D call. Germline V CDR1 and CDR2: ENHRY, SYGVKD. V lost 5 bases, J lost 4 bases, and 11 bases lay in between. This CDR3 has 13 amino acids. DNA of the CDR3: TGTGCCATCAGTCAGGACTCGGGCTATGGCTACACCTTC. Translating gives CAISQDSGYGYTF.